One TCR beta chain is described in this entry. The clone's antigen remains unknown. A single base is all that separates this from a far larger clone, so a read error is likely. The sample has other DNA sequences that encode this CDR3 too. The data derive from a study of shared clonotypes between healthy human individuals (TCRdb year 2020). About the full investigation: The cohort comprised a couple of women and a few men aged 18 to 49 years. Blood TCR repertoires of a handful of healthy adults were deeply sequenced to estimate repertoire size and the extent of clonotype sharing between individuals. Libraries were prepared and TCR repertoires were sequenced by different laboratories using diverse techniques, in order to increase sequencing depth and limit assay-specific biases. Per donor, leukapheresis produced somewhere between about 0.9 and 10 billion PBMCs. Overall study outcomes, separate from this receptor: The genetic and exposure-history diversity represented was limited by the small number of donors. Sampling was restricted to blood, and TCR repertoires in tissues likely differ from the TCR repertoires found in blood. Based on pairwise subsampling, the degree of clonotype sharing among donors was expected to be affected by sequencing depth.

The donors were healthy, HIV-negative adults who had no recently reported acute infections or vaccinations. Every donor was a Caucasian adult residing in Nashville, Tennessee, USA. In the unsorted samples, 90 million or so PBMCs were counted, and genomic DNA was extracted using the QIAamp DNA Blood Mini kit. Blood was collected by leukapheresis, and PBMCs were isolated by Ficoll-Histopaque density gradient centrifugation and then cryopreserved in liquid nitrogen vapor phase. Using the deep immunoSEQ assay, TCR CDR3 regions were amplified from genomic DNA by multiplex PCR. Extracted genomic DNA from each cell subset was distributed evenly across all wells of several immunoSEQ 96-well plates, and each plate was treated as a replicate. For unsorted PBMC, each replicate PCR was loaded with approximately 0.3 ug genomic DNA, equivalent to tens of thousands of T cell genomes. Ten immunoSEQ deep assay plates were used to sequence the unsorted PBMC genomic DNA. Purified libraries were quantified with a Qubit 3.0 fluorometer, sized on a Bioanalyzer 2100, and re-quantified with the KAPA Library Quantification kit. A separate single-read 150-cycle Illumina NextSeq 550 flow cell was used to sequence each immunoSEQ 96-well plate. Under the source paper's analysis protocol: Because only junctional sequences without quality scores were contained in the immunoSEQ output, filtering matching that applied to full-length reads could not be performed. To assign V/J genes and CDR3, sequences were annotated against IMGT germline references using PyIR, a Python wrapper for IgBLAST v1.9. Reads were removed for weak V/J assignments (E-value above 1e-6), missing CDR3, stop codons, out-of-frame junctions, or ambiguous translated residues. V3J clonotypes were defined as sequences sharing an identical inferred V gene, J gene, and CDR3 amino acid sequence. To compute the percentage overlap between repertoires, the number of shared unique clonotypes was divided by the size of the smaller repertoire. Repertoire richness was assessed with RTK rarefaction, the Chao1 estimator, and Recon v2.1 estimates of unobserved clonotypes. TCRdb re-hosts the immuneACCESS table, in-frame sequences only. Its copies lack some clones; in the studies checked, an unresolved V gene accounts for under half of them, and the cause for the rest is not known. The V and J calls and the clone size are those of that table, but D and trimming were determined from the DNA. This sample lists about half a million clones; around 85% were detected once. The ten largest make up 12% of the sample.

Cut back by 3 bases and 1 base, the V and J ends lie 10 bases apart. As encoded in the germline V gene, CDR1 is SGHVS while CDR2 is FQNEAQ. Including the terminal cysteine and phenylalanine, the CDR3 comprises 15 residues. Just the 45-base CDR3 DNA is kept, in frame starting at base 1. The sequence is built from TRBV7-8 and TRBJ1-3, with the D segment identity uncertain. What was sequenced was PBMCs. The clonotype was recovered from a woman in her thirties or forties in good health. Some clones in this sample may be carry-over from other donors' samples. The CDR3 in this case is CASSLGVQSGNTIYF. The nucleotides read TGTGCCAGCAGCTTGGGAGTCCAATCTGGAAACACCATATATTTT.